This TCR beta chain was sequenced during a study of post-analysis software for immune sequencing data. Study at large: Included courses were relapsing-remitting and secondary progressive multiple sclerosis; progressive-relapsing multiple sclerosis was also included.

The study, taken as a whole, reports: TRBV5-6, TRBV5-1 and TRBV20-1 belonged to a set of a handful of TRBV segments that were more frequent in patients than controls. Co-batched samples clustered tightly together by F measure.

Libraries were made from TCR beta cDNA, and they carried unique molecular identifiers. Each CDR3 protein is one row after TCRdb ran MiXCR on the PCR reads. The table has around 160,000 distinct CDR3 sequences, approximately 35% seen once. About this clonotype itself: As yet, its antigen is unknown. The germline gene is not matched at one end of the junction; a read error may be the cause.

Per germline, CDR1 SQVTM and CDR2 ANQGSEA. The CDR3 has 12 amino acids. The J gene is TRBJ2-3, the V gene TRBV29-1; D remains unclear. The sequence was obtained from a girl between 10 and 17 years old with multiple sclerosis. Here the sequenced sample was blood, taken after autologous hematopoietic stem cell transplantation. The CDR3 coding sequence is TGCGGCGTTGAATGGGCGACAGATACGCAGTATTTT. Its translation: CGVEWATDTQYF.